This TCR beta chain originates from a study of vaccination and CD4 T cells after COVID-19. The overall study: Four females and six males made up the convalescents, with two Hispanic. Participants were administered two doses of either the BNT162b2 or the mRNA-1273 vaccine.

Germline V gives CDR1 SGHDN, CDR2 FVKESK. The CDR3 totals 14 residues. The V gene lost 0 bases and the J gene lost 0 bases, with 5 bases spanning the gap. Via MiXCR, TCRdb re-called the PCR reads, giving one row per CDR3 protein. The data show over 20,000 distinct CDR3 sequences, 58% seen once. This sequence joins TRBV14 and TRBJ1-1; D uncertain. The source material was CD4+ T cells from blood, sampled before SARS-CoV-2 vaccination. This TCR derives from a human donor who had recovered from COVID-19. CDR3 nucleotides: TGTGCCAGCAGCCAAGAGATACTGAACACTGAAGCTTTCTTT. It specifies CASSQEILNTEAFF.